Listed here is a single T cell receptor beta chain. Its antigen is as yet unknown. Germline loops: CDR1 MNHEY, CDR2 SVGAGI. Deletions cut 10 bases from V and 8 bases from J, with 11 bases between. The CDR3 has 10 amino acids. This sample is drawn from a study of identifying expanded T cells in peripheral blood. Study-wide results and caveats: Across healthy donors, higher total template counts meant significantly greater roughly 2-week count variance.

The assay was immunoSEQ multiplex PCR, and TCRdb's table has in-frame clones only and misses some. The sample contains fewer than 55,000 clones, about 80% of which appear only once. The rearrangement uses TRBV6-5 and TRBJ1-2, with unresolved D. The sample comprised blood. This clonotype was obtained from a person aged 18 to 69 in good health. CDR3 in amino acids: CATRGGGYTF. For the CDR3, the DNA is TGTGCCACCCGGGGAGGCGGCTACACCTTC.